What follows describes a single TCR beta chain. This record comes from a study of T-cell memory formation after mild COVID-19. Constant-segment-primed 5'RACE gave TCR alpha and TCR beta cDNA libraries with sample barcodes and UMIs. TCRdb reanalysed the 5' RACE reads using MiXCR and keeps one entry per CDR3 protein. The repertoire holds 400,000 to 500,000 distinct CDR3 sequences, with approximately 18% as singletons. This CDR3 is 14 amino acids long. The V end lost 7 bases, the J end lost 1 base, and 13 bases lay between the germline ends. Germline V gene data show CDR1 as MDHEN and CDR2 as SYDVKM. This sequence originates from a man aged 18 to 30 who had mild COVID-19 (a few samples of this study predate the infection). Cell type and time point are not known. This chain uses TRBV28 with TRBJ1-1; possible D gene TRBD1, 5 bases. Material: PBMCs or a T cell subset sorted from them (not recorded which). CDR3 region: CASISGGTNTEAFF. DNA for the CDR3: TGTGCCAGCATTTCGGGTGGGACGAACACTGAAGCTTTCTTT.